Following are 9 T cell receptor beta chains from one sample sequenced in a study of regulatory dendritic cells for organ transplantation. Profiling relied on immunoSEQ multiplex PCR, and the TCRdb table lists in-frame clones only, not all of them. The data hold tens of thousands of clones, with approximately 85% observed a single time. CFSE-labeled sorted T cells met regulatory or mature dendritic cells for 5 to 6 days. The antigens these receptors bind are not known. Source material: naive CD4+ T cells from blood cultured with dendritic cells. Noted subset: CD45RA+ naive T cells. These receptors all come from a human donor in good health.

This chain connects TRBV6-6 to TRBJ1-3; D might be TRBD1 (6 bases). Germline V gene data show CDR1 as MNHNY and CDR2 as SVGAGI (reference sequence). Trimming pared 3 bases from V and 0 bases from J, leaving 9 bases between. This CDR3 has 15 amino acids. The CDR3 coding sequence is TGTGCCAGCAGTTATTTGGGGGCCTCTGGAAACACCATATATTTT. Translation: CASSYLGASGNTIYF.

This clone came up a few times. The rearrangement uses TRBV10-2 and TRBJ2-7; TRBD2 agrees at 7 bases. The trim removed 2 bases at V and 1 base at J, leaving 5 bases unmatched. The germline V gene has CDR1 WSHSY and CDR2 SAAADI. The length of the CDR3 is 15 residues. Here the CDR3 DNA reads TGCGCCAGCAGTGAGCCGGGGGGTCCTTCCTACGAGCAGTACTTC. Its protein product is CASSEPGGPSYEQYF.

V usage is TRBV19 and J usage is TRBJ1-5; 12 nucleotides match TRBD1. Germline CDR1 LNHDA, CDR2 SQIVND (reference sequence). The CDR3 has 16 residues. The junction had 8 bases not matched to a gene; V was cut back by 6 bases and J by 5 bases. Here the CDR3 reads CASSQTGTGGDQPQHF. In DNA form, the CDR3 reads TGTGCCAGTAGCCAAACCGGGACAGGGGGCGATCAGCCCCAGCATTTT.

The CDR3, as DNA: TGTGCCAGCAGCGAAGGACTTCTCGATACAAGGGATACGCAGTATTTT. Protein sequence: CASSEGLLDTRDTQYF. The genes are TRBV11-3 and TRBJ2-3; D perhaps matches TRBD2 (5 bases). This CDR3 spans 16 amino acids. Germline CDR1 is SGHNT and CDR2 is YENEEA. The V gene lost 5 bases and the J gene lost 6 bases, with 21 bases spanning the gap.

The chain couples TRBV6-5 to TRBJ2-7, with 9 nucleotides matching TRBD2. V trimming: 6 bases; J trimming: 1 base; junction bases outside the gene matches: 4. The CDR3 has 14 residues. Germline loops: CDR1 MNHEY, CDR2 SVGAGI. In nucleotides, the CDR3 is TGTGCCAGCAGCCGAGCGGGAGGATCCTACGAGCAGTACTTC. Translated: CASSRAGGSYEQYF.

This chain links TRBV30 with TRBJ2-6; D unclear. The V end was cut by 0 bases, the J end by 8 bases, with 8 bases between. Germline assignment: CDR1 GTSNPN and CDR2 SVGIG (reference sequence). CDR3 length equals 13 residues. The DNA for the CDR3 is TGTGCCTGGAGTGTAGTGTGGTCCAACGTCCTGACTTTC. Amino acid sequence: CAWSVVWSNVLTF. Looking up the rest from reference TRBV30 and TRBJ2-6 gives the full variable domain: SQTIHQWPATLVQPVGSPLSLECTVEGTSNPNLYWYRQAAGRGLQLLFYSVGIGQISSEVPQNLSASRPQDRQFILSSKKLLLSDSGFYLCAWSVVWSNVLTFGAGSRLTVL.

The chain carries TRBV18 and TRBJ2-7; no reliable D call. Germline values: CDR1 KGHSH, CDR2 LQKENI. Deletions cut 3 bases from V and 1 base from J, with 13 bases between. This CDR3 contains 15 residues. CDR3 region: CASSPFAAQSYEQYF. Written as DNA, the CDR3 is TGTGCCAGCTCACCTTTTGCGGCACAGTCCTACGAGCAGTACTTC.

The chain is built from TRBV4-1 and TRBJ2-7; 11 nucleotides align to TRBD1. The germline gives CDR1 MGHRA, CDR2 YSYEKL. This CDR3 comprises 15 residues. Trimming at V came to 4 bases and at J to 0 bases, leaving 2 bases not matched to a gene. The CDR3 nucleotides read TGCGCCAGCAGCCCGGGACAGGGGGTCTCCTACGAGCAGTACTTC. Protein: CASSPGQGVSYEQYF.

The gene calls are TRBV30 and TRBJ1-5; possible D gene TRBD1, 6 bases. Deletions cut 2 bases from V and 2 bases from J, with 16 bases between. The CDR3 consists of 16 residues. Germline CDR1 reads GTSNPN; CDR2 reads SVGIG (reference sequence). The CDR3 DNA reads TGTGCCTGGAGTCTGGGAGTACAGGGTGGCAATCAGCCCCAGCATTTT. It specifies CAWSLGVQGGNQPQHF.